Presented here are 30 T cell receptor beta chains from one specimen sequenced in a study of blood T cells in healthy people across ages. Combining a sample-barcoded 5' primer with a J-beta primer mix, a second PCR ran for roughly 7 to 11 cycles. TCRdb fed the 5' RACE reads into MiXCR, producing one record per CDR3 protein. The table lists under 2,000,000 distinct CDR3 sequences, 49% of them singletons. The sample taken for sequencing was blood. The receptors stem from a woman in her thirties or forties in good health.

In nucleotides, the CDR3 is TGTGCCAGCAGCCCACTTACGGAGGGTATGGGGACCGGGGAGCTGTTTTTT. This encodes CASSPLTEGMGTGELFF. J is TRBJ2-2 and V is TRBV6-2 or TRBV6-3; D might be TRBD2 (6 bases). The CDR3 is 17 amino acids. In germline, CDR1 is MNHEY, CDR2 SVGEGT. The V gene lost 6 bases and the J gene lost 5 bases, with 22 bases spanning the gap.

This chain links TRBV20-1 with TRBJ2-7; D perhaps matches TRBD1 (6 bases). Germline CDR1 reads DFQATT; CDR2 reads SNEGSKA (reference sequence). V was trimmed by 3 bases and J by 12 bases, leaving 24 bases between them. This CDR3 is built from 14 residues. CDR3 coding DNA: TGCAGTGCTAGTCGAGGGGGACCTCAAGAGACCCCGTACTTC. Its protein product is CSASRGGPQETPYF.

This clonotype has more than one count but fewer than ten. The CDR3 bases are TGTGCCAGCAGCCAATTGCCGGGGGGGGCGAACAATGAGCAGTTCTTC. Translated: CASSQLPGGANNEQFF. The chain employs TRBV3-1 and TRBJ2-1; 8 bases line up with TRBD2. Trimming cost V 2 bases and J 5 bases; bases outside gene matches: 8. CDR1 and CDR2 (germline): LGHDT, YNNKEL (reference sequence). The CDR3 loop spans 16 amino acids.

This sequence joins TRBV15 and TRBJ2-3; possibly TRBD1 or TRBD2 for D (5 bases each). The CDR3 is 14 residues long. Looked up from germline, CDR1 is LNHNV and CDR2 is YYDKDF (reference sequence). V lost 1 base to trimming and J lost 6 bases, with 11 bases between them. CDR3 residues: CATSRVGTIDTQYF. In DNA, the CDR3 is TGTGCCACCAGCAGAGTAGGGACCATCGATACGCAGTATTTT. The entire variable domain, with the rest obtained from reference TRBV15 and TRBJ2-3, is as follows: DAMVIQNPRYQVTQFGKPVTLSCSQTLNHNVMYWYQQKSSQAPKLLFHYYDKDFNNEADTPDNFQSRRPNTSFCFLDIRSPGLGDTAMYLCATSRVGTIDTQYFGPGTRLTVL.

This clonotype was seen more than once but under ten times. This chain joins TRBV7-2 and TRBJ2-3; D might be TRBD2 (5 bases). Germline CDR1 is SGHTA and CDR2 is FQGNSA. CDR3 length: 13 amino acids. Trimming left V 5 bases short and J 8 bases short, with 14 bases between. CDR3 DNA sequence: TGTGCCAGCAGCGTCGCCACCAGCGGTACGCAGTATTTT. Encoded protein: CASSVATSGTQYF.

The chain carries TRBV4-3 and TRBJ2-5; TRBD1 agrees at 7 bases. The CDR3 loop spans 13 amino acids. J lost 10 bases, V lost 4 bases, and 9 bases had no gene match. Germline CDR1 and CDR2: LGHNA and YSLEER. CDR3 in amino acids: CASSRSNRGDQYF. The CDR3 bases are TGCGCCAGCAGCCGGTCAAACAGGGGTGACCAGTACTTC.

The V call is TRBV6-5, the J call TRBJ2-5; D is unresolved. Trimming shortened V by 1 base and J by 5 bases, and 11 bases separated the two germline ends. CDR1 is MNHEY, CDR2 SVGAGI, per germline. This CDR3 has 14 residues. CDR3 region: CASSYLIRGETQYF. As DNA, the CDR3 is TGTGCCAGCAGTTACTTAATCCGTGGGGAGACCCAGTACTTC.

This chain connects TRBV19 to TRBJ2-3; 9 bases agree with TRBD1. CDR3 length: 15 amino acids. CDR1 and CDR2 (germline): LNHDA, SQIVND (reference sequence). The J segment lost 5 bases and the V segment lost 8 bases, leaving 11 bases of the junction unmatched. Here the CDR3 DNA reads TGTGCCAGTTTCTCCGGGACAGGGTTGGGAGATACGCAGTATTTT. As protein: CASFSGTGLGDTQYF.

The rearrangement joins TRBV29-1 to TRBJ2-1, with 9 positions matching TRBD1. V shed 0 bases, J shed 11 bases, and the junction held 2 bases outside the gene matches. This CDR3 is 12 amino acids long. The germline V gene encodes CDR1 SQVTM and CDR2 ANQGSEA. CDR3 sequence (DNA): TGCAGCGTTGAAGAACAGGGGGCACAGCAGTTCTTC. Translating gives CSVEEQGAQQFF.

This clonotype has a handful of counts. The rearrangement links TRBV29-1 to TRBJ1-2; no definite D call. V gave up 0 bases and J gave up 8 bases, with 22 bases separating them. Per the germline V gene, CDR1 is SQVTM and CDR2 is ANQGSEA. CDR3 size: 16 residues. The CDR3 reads CSVEDLPGEWGVGYTF. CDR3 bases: TGCAGCGTTGAAGATCTTCCCGGGGAGTGGGGAGTCGGCTACACCTTC.

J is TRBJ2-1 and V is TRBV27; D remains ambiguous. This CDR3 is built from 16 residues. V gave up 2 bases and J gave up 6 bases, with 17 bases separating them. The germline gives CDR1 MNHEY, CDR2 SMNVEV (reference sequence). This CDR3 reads CASSLQAPIGGNEQFF. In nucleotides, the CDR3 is TGTGCCAGCAGTTTACAGGCCCCAATTGGCGGCAATGAGCAGTTCTTC.

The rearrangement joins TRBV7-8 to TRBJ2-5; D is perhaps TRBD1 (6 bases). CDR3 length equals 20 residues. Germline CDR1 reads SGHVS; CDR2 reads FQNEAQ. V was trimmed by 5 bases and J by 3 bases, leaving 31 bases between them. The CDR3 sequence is CASSHLGRNGEGVWEETQYF. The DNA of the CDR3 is TGTGCCAGCAGCCACTTGGGACGGAACGGAGAGGGGGTTTGGGAAGAGACCCAGTACTTC.

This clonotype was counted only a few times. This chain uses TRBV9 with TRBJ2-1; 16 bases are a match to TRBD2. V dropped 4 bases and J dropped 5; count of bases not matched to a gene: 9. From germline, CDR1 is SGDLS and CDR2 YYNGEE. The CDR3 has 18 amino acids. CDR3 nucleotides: TGTGCCAGCAGCTCTACCGGGACTAGCGGGGGGGTAGACAATGAGCAGTTCTTC. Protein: CASSSTGTSGGVDNEQFF.

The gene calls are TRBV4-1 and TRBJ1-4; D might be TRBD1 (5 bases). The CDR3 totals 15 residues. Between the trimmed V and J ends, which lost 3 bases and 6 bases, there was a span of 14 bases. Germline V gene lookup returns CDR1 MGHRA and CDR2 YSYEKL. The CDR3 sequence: CASSQTGTADEKLFF. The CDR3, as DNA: TGCGCCAGCAGCCAGACCGGGACTGCGGATGAAAAACTGTTTTTT.

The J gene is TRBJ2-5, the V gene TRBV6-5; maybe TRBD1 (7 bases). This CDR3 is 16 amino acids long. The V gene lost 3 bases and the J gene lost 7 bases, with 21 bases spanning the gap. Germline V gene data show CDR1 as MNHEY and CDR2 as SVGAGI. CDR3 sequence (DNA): TGTGCCAGCAGTTATAGCCGGGCTGAGCAGGGGGGGACCCAGTACTTC. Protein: CASSYSRAEQGGTQYF.

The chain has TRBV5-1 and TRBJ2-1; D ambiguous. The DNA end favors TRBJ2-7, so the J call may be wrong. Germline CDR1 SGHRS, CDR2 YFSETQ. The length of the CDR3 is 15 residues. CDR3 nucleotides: TGCGCCAGCAGCTTGCTTAGGGAATTAAGGAATGAGCAGTACTTC. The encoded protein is CASSLLRELRNEQYF.

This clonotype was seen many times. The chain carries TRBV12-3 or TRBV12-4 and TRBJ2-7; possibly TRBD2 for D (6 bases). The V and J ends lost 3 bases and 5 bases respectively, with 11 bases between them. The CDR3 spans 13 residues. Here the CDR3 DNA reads TGTGCCAGCAGTTTCCGGGGAGGTGACGAGCAGTACTTC. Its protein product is CASSFRGGDEQYF.

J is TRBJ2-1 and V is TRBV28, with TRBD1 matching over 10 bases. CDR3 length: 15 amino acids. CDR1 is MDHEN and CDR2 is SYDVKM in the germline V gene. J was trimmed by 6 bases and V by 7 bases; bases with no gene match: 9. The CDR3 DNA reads TGTGCCAGCACTACAGGGGGGACAGGGGCCAATGAGCAGTTCTTC. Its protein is CASTTGGTGANEQFF.

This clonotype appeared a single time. CDR3 in amino acids: CSASPPGTGSNEQYF. In nucleotides, the CDR3 is TGCAGTGCATCACCACCCGGGACAGGGAGCAATGAGCAGTACTTC. V gene TRBV20-1 combines with J gene TRBJ2-7, with TRBD1 matching 9 bases. This CDR3 has 15 residues. J lost 7 bases, V lost 6 bases, and 16 bases had no gene match. Germline assignment: CDR1 DFQATT and CDR2 SNEGSKA (reference sequence).

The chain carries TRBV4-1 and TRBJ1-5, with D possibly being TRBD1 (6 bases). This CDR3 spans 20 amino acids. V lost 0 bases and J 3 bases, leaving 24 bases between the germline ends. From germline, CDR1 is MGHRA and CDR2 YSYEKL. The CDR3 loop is CASSQDLLQSTGLLNQPQHF. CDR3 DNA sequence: TGCGCCAGCAGCCAAGATCTACTACAATCCACAGGGCTTCTCAATCAGCCCCAGCATTTT.

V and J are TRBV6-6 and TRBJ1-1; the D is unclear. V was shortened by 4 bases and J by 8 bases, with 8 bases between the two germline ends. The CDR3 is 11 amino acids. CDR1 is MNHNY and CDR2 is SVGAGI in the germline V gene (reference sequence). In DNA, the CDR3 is TGTGCCAGCAGTTCCCAGAGAGAAGCTTTCTTT. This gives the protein CASSSQREAFF.

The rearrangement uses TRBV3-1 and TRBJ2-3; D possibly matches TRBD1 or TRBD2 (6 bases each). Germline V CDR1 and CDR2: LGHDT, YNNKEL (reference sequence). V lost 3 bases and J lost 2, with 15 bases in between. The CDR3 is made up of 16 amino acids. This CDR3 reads CASSQVVRGHTDTQYF. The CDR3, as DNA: TGTGCCAGCAGCCAGGTCGTCCGGGGGCACACAGATACGCAGTATTTT.

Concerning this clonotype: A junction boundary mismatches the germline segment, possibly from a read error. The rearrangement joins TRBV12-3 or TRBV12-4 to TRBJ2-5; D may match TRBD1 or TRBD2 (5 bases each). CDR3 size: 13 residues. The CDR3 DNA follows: TGTGCCAGCAGTTTAAACAGATCGGGGACCCGGTACTTC. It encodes CASSLNRSGTRYF.

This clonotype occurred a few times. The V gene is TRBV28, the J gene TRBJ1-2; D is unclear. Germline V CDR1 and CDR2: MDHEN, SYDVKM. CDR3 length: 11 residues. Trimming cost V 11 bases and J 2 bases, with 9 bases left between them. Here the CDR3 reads CAAGGNYGYTF. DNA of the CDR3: TGTGCCGCCGGTGGGAACTATGGCTACACCTTC.

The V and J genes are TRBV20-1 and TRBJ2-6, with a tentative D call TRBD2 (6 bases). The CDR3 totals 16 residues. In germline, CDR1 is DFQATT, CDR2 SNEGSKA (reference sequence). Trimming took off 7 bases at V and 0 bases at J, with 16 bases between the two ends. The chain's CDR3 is CSVPGVPDSGANVLTF. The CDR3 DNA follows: TGCAGTGTCCCGGGAGTACCTGACTCTGGGGCCAACGTCCTGACTTTC.

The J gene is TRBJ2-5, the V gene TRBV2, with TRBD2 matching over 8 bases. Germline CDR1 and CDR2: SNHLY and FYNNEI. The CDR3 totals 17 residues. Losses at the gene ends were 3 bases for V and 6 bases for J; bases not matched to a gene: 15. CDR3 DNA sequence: TGTGCCAGCAGTGATGCGCCAGCGGGGGCCCCCATCAAGACCCAGTACTTC. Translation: CASSDAPAGAPIKTQYF.

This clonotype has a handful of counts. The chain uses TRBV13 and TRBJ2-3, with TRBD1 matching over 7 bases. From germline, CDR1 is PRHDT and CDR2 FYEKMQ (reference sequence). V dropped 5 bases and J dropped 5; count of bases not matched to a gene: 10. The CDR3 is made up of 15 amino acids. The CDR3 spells CASSGRDSLRDTQYF. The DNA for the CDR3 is TGTGCCAGCAGCGGAAGGGACAGTCTCAGAGATACGCAGTATTTT.

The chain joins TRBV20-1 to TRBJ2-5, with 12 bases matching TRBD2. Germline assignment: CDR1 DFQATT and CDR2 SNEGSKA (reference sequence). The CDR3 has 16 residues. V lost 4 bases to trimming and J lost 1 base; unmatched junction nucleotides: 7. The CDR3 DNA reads TGCAGTGCTATACTACCGGGACTAGCGGGCCAAGAGACCCAGTACTTC. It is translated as CSAILPGLAGQETQYF.

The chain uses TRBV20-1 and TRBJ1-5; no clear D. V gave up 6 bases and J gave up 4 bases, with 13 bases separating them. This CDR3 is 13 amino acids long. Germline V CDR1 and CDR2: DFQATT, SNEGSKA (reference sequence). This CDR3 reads CSAPPSPNQPQHF. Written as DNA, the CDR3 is TGCAGTGCCCCTCCATCCCCTAATCAGCCCCAGCATTTT.

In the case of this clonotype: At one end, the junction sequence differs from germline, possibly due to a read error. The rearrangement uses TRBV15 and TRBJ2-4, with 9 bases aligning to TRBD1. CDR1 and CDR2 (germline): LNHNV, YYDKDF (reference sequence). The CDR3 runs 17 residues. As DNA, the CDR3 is TGTGCCACCAGCAGGGGCGGACAGGGGAATGTCAAAAACACTCAGTACTTC. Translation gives CATSRGGQGNVKNTQYF.